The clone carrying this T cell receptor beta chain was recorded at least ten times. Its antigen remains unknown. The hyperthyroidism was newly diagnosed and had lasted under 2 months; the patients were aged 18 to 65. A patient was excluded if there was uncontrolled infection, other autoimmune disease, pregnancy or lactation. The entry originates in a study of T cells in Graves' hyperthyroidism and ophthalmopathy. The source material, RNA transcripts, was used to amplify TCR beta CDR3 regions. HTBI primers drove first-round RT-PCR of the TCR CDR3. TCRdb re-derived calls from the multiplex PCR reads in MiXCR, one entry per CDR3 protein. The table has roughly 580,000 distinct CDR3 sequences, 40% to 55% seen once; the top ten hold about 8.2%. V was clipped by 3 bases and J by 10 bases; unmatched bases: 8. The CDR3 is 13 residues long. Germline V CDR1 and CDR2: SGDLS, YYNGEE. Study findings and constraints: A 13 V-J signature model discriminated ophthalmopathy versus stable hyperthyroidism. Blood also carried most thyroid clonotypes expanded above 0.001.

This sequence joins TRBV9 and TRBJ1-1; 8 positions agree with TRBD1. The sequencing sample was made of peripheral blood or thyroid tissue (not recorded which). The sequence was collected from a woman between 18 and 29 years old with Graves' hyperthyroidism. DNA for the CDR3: TGTGCCAGCAGCGACGGGACAGGCCGTGGAGCTTTCTTT. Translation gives CASSDGTGRGAFF. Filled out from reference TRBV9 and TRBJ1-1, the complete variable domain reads DSGVTQTPKHLITATGQRVTLRCSPRSGDLSVYWYQQSLDQGLQFLIQYYNGEERAKGNILERFSAQQFPDLHSELNLSSLELGDSALYFCASSDGTGRGAFFGQGTRLTVV.